The TCR beta chain under discussion was sequenced for a study of regulatory T cells. About this clone: The antigen remains unidentified.

The V gene end was trimmed by 7 bases and the J gene end by 6 bases; junction bases not matched to a gene: 7. CDR3 size: 15 residues. Germline V gene data show CDR1 as MNHNS and CDR2 as SASEGT. Study conclusions and caveats: Regulatory T cells showed the strongest V-J pair restriction and V/J gene skewing among patient repertoires. Hydrophobic residues at CDR3 positions 6 and 7 were enriched in conventional CD4+ T cells of CD3G-deficient patients.

Autoimmunity was present in every CD3G-deficient patient, worse in two. Amplification used 52 TRBV primers and 13 TRBJ primers. Clones were read by immunoSEQ multiplex PCR, and TCRdb kept only the in-frame ones, dropping some. The profile shows tens of thousands of clones, 85% to 95% of them singletons. This clonotype originated in a child aged 2-15 years with CD3G deficiency. The material sequenced was conventional CD4+ T cells sorted from blood. The chain has TRBV6-1 and TRBJ2-3, with TRBD2 identical over 13 bases. CDR3 sequence reads: CASMLGLAGPDTQYF. CDR3 bases: TGTGCCAGCATGTTGGGACTAGCGGGACCTGATACGCAGTATTTT.